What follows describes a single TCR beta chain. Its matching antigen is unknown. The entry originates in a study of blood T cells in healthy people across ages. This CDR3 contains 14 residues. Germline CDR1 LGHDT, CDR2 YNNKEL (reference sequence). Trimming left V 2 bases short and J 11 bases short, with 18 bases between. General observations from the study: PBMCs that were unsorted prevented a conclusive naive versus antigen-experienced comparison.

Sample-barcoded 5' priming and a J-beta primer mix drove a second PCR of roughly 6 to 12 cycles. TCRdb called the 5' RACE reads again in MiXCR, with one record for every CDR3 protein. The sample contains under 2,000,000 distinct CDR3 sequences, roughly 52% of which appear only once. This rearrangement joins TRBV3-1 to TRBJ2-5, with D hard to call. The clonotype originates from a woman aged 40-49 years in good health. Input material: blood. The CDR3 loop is CASSQSYSYNEQYF. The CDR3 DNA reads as TGTGCCAGCAGCCAAAGCTATTCCTACAATGAGCAGTACTTC.